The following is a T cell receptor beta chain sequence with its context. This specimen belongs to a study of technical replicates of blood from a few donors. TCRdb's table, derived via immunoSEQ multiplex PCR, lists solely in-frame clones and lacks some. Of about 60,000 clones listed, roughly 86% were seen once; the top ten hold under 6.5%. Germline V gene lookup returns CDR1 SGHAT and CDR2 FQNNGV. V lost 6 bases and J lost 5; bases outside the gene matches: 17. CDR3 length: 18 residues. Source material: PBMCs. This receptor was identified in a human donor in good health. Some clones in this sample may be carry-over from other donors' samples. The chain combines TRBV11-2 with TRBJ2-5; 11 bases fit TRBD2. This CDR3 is CASRSAGLAGGRWETQYF. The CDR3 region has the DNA TGTGCCAGCAGATCAGCGGGGCTAGCGGGGGGCAGGTGGGAGACCCAGTACTTC.